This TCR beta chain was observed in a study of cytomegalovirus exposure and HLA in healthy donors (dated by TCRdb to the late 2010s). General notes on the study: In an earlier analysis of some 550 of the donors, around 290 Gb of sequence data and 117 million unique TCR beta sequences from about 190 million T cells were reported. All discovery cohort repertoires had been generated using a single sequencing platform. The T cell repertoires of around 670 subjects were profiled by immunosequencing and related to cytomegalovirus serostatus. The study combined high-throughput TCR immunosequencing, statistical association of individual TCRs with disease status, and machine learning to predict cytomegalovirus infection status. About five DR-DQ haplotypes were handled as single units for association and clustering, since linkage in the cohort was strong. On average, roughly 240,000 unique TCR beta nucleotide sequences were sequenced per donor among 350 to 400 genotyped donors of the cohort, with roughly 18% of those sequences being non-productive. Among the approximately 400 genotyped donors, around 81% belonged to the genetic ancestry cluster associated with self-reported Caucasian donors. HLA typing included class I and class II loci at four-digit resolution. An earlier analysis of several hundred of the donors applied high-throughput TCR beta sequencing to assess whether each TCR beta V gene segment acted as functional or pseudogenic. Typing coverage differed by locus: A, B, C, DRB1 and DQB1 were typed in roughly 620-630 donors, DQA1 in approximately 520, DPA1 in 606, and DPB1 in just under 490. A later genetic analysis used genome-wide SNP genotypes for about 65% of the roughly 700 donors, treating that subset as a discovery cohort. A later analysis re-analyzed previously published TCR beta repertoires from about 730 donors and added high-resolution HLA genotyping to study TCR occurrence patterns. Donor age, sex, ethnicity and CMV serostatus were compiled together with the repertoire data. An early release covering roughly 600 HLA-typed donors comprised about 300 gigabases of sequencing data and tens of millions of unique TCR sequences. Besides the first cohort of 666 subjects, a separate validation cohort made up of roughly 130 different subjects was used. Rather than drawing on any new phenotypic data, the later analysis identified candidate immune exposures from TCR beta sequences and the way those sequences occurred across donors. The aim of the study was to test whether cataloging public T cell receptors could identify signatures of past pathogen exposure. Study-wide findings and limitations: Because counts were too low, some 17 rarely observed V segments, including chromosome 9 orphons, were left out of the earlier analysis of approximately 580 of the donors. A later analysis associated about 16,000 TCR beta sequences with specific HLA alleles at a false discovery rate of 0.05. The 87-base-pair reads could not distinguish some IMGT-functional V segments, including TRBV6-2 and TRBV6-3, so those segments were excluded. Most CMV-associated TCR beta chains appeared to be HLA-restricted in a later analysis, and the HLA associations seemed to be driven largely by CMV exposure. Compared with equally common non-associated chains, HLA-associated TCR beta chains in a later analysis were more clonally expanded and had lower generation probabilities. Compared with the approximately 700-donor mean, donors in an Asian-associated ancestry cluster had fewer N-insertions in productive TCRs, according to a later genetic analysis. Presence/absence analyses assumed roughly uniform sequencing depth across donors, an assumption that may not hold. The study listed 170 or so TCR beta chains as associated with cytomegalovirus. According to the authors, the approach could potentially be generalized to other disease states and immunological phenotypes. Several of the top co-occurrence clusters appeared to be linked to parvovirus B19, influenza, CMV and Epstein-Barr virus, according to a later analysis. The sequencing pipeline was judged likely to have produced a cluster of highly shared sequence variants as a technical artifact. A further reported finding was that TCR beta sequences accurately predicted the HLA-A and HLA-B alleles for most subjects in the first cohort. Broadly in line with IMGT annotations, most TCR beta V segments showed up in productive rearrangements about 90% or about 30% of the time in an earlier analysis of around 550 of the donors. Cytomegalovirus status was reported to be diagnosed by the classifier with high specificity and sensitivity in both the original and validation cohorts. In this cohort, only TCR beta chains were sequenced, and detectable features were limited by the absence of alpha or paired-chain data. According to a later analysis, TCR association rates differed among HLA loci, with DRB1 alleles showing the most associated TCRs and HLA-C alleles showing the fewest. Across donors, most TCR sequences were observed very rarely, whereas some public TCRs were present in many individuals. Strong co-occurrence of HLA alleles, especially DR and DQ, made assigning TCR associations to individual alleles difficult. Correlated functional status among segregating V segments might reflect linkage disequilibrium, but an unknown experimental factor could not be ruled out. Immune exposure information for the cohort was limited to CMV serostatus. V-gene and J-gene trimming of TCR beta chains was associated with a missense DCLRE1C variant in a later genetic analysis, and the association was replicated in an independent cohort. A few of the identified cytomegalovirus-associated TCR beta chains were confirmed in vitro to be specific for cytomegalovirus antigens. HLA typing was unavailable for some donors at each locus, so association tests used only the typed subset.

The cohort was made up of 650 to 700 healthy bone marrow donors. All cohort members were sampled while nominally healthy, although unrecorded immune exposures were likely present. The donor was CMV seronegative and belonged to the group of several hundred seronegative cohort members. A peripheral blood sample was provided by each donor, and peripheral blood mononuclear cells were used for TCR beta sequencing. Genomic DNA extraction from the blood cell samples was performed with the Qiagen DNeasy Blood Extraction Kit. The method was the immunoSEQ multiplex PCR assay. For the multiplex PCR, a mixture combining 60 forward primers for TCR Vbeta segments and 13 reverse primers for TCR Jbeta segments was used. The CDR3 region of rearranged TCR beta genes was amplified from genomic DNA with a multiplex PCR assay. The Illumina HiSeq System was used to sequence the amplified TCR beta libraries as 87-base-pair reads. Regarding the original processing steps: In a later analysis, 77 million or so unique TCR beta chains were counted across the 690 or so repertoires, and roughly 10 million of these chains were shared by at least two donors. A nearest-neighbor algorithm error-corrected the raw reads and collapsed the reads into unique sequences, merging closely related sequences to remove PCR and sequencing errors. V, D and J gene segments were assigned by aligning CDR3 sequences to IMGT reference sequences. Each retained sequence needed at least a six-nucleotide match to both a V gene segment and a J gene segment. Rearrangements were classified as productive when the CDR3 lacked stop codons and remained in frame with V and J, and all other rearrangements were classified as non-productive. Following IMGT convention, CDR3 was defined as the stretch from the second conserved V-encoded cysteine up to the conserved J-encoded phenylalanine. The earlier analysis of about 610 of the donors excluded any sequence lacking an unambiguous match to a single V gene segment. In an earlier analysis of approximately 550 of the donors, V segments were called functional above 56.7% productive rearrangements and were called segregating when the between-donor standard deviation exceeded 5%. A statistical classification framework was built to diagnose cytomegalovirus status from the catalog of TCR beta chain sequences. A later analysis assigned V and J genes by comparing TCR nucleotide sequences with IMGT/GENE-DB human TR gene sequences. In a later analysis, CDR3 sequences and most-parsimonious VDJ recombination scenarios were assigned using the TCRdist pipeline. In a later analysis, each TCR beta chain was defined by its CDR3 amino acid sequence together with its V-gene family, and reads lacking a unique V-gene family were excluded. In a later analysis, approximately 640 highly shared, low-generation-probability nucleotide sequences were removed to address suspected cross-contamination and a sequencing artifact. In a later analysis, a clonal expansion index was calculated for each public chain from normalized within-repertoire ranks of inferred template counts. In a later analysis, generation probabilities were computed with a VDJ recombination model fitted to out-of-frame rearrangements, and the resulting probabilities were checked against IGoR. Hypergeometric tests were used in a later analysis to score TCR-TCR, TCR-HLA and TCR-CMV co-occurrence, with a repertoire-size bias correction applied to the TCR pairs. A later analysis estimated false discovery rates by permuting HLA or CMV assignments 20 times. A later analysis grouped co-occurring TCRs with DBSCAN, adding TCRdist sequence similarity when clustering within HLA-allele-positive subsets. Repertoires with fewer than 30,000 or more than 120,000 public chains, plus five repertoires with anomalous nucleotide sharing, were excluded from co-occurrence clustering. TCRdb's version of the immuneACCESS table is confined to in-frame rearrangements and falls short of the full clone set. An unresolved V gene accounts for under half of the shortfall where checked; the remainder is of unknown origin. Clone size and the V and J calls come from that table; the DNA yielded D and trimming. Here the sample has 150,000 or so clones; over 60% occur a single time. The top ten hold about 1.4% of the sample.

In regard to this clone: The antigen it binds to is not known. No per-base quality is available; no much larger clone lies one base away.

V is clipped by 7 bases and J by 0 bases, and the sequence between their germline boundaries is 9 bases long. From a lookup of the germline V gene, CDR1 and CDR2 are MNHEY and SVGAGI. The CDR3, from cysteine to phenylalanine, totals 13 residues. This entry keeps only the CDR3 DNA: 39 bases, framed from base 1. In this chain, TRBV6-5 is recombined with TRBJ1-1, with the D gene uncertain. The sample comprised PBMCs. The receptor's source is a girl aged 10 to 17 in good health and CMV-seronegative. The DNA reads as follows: TGTGCCAGCAAAGTCGACATGAACACTGAAGCTTTCTTT. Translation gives CASKVDMNTEAFF.